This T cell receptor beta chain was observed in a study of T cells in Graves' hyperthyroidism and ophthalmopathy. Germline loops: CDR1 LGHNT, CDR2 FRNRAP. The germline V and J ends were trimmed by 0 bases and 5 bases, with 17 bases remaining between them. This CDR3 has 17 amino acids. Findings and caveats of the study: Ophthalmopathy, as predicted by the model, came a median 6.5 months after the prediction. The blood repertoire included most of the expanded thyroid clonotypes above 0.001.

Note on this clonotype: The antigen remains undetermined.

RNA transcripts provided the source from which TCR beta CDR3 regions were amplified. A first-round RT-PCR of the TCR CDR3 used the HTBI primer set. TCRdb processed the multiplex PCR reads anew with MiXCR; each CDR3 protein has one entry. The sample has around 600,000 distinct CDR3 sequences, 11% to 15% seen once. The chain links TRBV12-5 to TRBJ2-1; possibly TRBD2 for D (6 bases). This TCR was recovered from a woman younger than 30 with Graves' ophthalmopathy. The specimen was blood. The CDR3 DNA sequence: TGTGCTAGTGGTTTGGTATTGGGACTCAAGGGAAACAATGAGCAGTTCTTC. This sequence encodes CASGLVLGLKGNNEQFF.